This T cell receptor (beta chain) stems from a study of metastatic and nonmetastatic thyroid tumors. About the research overall: A comparison of repertoires was made across blood and tumor or nodule tissue from malignant and benign thyroid patients. Study results and limitations: As reported, TCR beta diversity in blood and tumor was significantly higher in malignant thyroid tumors than in benign nodules.

Details on this clone: Antigen specificity is unknown.

Authors' analysis steps: Built for papillary thyroid cancer, a distant-metastasis classifier drew on CDR3 differences across clinicopathological groups. TCRdb re-clonotyped the PCR reads through MiXCR. None of the V and J calls come from the authors' own analysis; TCRdb made them. The top ten hold 22% of the sample, which has 2,500 to 3,000 clones, about 40% seen once. With 4 bases clipped from V and 4 bases from J, the junction kept 4 bases outside the gene matches. The CDR3 consists of 15 residues. Germline-derived CDR1 and CDR2 are ENHRY and SYGVKD. Patients were all untreated before their thyroid surgery.

The chain uses TRBV10-3 and TRBJ1-6; 7 nucleotides match TRBD1. Sequencing was carried out using tumor tissue. The sequence was obtained from a female donor with papillary thyroid cancer or a benign thyroid nodule (not recorded which). Some clones in this sample may be carry-over from other donors' samples. The CDR3 nucleotides read TGTGCCATCAGTGCTGGGACAGCTTATAATTCACCCCTCCACTTT. Translation gives CAISAGTAYNSPLHF.